A single sample gave rise to the 17 T cell receptor beta chains below, sequenced in a study of blood T cell repertoires in COVID-19. The protocol was immunoSEQ multiplex PCR, while the TCRdb copy is restricted to in-frame clones and leaves out a portion. The repertoire consists of 150,000 or so clones, with 85% to 90% occurring once and the leading ten covering 0.45% to 0.6%. The sequenced sample consisted of peripheral blood. These receptors were taken from a man aged 60 to 69 with COVID-19, enrolled during active disease.

The chain recombines TRBV7-8 with TRBJ1-3, with D possibly being TRBD1 (5 bases). Germline CDR1 is SGHVS and CDR2 is FQNEAQ. V lost 5 bases and J lost 8, with 16 bases in between. CDR3 size: 14 residues. DNA of the CDR3: TGTGCCAGCAGCCCAAGCCGGGGGTTGGACACCATATATTTT. Its translation: CASSPSRGLDTIYF.

The rearrangement links TRBV7-2 to TRBJ1-5; D is perhaps TRBD1 (5 bases). Germline CDR1 reads SGHTA; CDR2 reads FQGNSA. Trimming removed 3 bases from V and 6 bases from J, with 15 bases in between. The CDR3 extends over 15 amino acids. For the CDR3, the DNA is TGTGCCAGCAGCTTTGTTGGGGACTCATCTCAGCCCCAGCATTTT. Translated: CASSFVGDSSQPQHF.

The CDR3 loop reads CASSLYVQDYGYTF. CDR3 DNA: TGTGCCAGCAGTCTTTACGTCCAGGACTATGGCTACACCTTC. The chain is built from TRBV6-2 or TRBV6-3 and TRBJ1-2; no clear D. This CDR3 comprises 14 residues. Germline assignment: CDR1 MNHEY and CDR2 SVGEGT. Trimming took 5 bases from V and 3 from J, leaving 13 bases between them.

V gene TRBV7-8 combines with J gene TRBJ1-5, with 8 bases matching TRBD1. The CDR3 consists of 17 residues. With 5 bases clipped from V and 1 base from J, the junction kept 10 bases outside the gene matches. Germline CDR1 and CDR2: SGHVS and FQNEAQ. CDR3 nucleotides: TGTGCCAGCAGCCCCGGTACAGGGGGGTTGAGCAATCAGCCCCAGCATTTT. Its translation is CASSPGTGGLSNQPQHF.

This clone was detected only a few times. V is TRBV5-6 and J is TRBJ1-3; possibly TRBD1 for D (5 bases). V was clipped by 2 bases and J by 3 bases, with 12 bases between them. The CDR3 has 15 residues. Per germline, CDR1 SGHDT and CDR2 YYEEEE. The CDR3 DNA follows: TGTGCCAGCAGCTTATCGAGGGACTTTGGAAACACCATATATTTT. Its translation: CASSLSRDFGNTIYF.

The rearrangement joins TRBV19 to TRBJ1-2; D is possibly TRBD1 (5 bases). This CDR3 has 13 amino acids. Trimming cost V 6 bases and J 4 bases, with 12 bases left between them. Germline-derived CDR1 and CDR2 are LNHDA and SQIVND (reference sequence). Here the CDR3 reads CASSGGYGYGYTF. The CDR3 DNA reads TGTGCCAGTAGCGGGGGTTACGGCTATGGCTACACCTTC.

The chain is built from TRBV4-3 and TRBJ2-1, with no clear D. The germline gives CDR1 LGHNA, CDR2 YSLEER. The CDR3 has 16 amino acids. The V end lost 0 bases, the J end lost 9 bases, and 18 bases lay between the germline ends. CDR3 sequence: CASSQELANRMGEQFF. CDR3 DNA sequence: TGCGCCAGCAGCCAAGAGCTCGCGAACAGAATGGGTGAGCAGTTCTTC.

This chain joins TRBV28 and TRBJ2-5; TRBD1 agrees at 7 bases. CDR1 and CDR2 (germline): MDHEN, SYDVKM. This CDR3 comprises 14 residues. The J segment lost 1 base and the V segment lost 3 bases, leaving 2 bases of the junction unmatched. CDR3: CASSFPGGQETQYF. Here the CDR3 DNA reads TGTGCCAGCAGTTTTCCAGGGGGCCAAGAGACCCAGTACTTC.

This clone appeared a few times. V usage is TRBV5-1 and J usage is TRBJ1-1; TRBD1 aligns across 7 bases. Germline CDR1 SGHRS, CDR2 YFSETQ. The CDR3 spans 15 residues. The J segment lost 0 bases and the V segment lost 4 bases, leaving 6 bases of the junction unmatched. The CDR3 here is CASSTGDSMNTEAFF. The CDR3 DNA follows: TGCGCCAGCAGCACTGGGGACAGCATGAACACTGAAGCTTTCTTT.

The chain employs TRBV19 and TRBJ1-1, with a tentative D call TRBD1 (6 bases). The CDR3 spans 13 residues. Germline V CDR1 and CDR2: LNHDA, SQIVND (reference sequence). The V and J ends lost 7 bases and 4 bases respectively, with 13 bases between them. As DNA, the CDR3 is TGTGCCAGTACGAGGGGGGGTCGCACTGAAGCTTTCTTT. Its protein product is CASTRGGRTEAFF.

J is TRBJ1-2 and V is TRBV6-2 or TRBV6-3, with D hard to call. Trimming cost V 2 bases and J 6 bases, with 28 bases left between them. Germline V gene data show CDR1 as MNHEY and CDR2 as SVGEGT. The CDR3 spans 19 residues. This CDR3 is CASSYKGDLEGVRLDGYTF. CDR3 sequence (DNA): TGTGCCAGCAGTTACAAGGGAGACCTTGAGGGAGTTCGGTTAGATGGCTACACCTTC.

This sequence joins TRBV19 and TRBJ2-1; 13 nucleotides line up with TRBD2. From germline, CDR1 is LNHDA and CDR2 SQIVND (reference sequence). V trimming: 5 bases; J trimming: 8 bases; junction bases outside the gene matches: 15. The CDR3 has 18 residues. The CDR3 here is CASSSTSGGAYSRHEQFF. CDR3 bases: TGTGCCAGTAGTTCCACTAGCGGGGGGGCCTATAGTAGGCATGAGCAGTTCTTC.

The chain is built from TRBV28 and TRBJ1-5, with a tentative D call TRBD1 (5 bases). Trimming took off 7 bases at V and 3 bases at J, with 13 bases between the two ends. CDR3 length equals 14 residues. Germline V gene lookup returns CDR1 MDHEN and CDR2 SYDVKM. The CDR3 loop is CASTDSSFNQPQHF. The CDR3 DNA follows: TGTGCCAGCACAGACAGCTCCTTCAATCAGCCCCAGCATTTT.

This clone was seen more than once but under ten times. The V and J genes are TRBV6-2 or TRBV6-3 and TRBJ2-7; TRBD2 is a possible D gene (5 bases). The CDR3 contains 14 residues. V lost 5 bases, J lost 3 bases, and 14 bases lay in between. Germline V gene data show CDR1 as MNHEY and CDR2 as SVGEGT. The CDR3 region is CASSPNNAGYEQYF. Written as DNA, the CDR3 is TGTGCCAGCAGTCCGAACAACGCGGGCTACGAGCAGTACTTC.

In its sample, this clone was seen many times. The chain joins TRBV29-1 to TRBJ2-7, with 7 bases identical to TRBD2. The CDR3 has 11 amino acids. Trimming took 7 bases from V and 7 from J; bases not matched to a gene: 7. CDR1 is SQVTM, CDR2 ANQGSEA, per germline. DNA of the CDR3: TGCAGCGGCAGGCAGCGGGGAGAGCAGTACTTC. This sequence encodes CSGRQRGEQYF.

This clone was observed a few times. This chain connects TRBV7-2 to TRBJ2-2; a weak D match, TRBD2 (6 bases). This CDR3 is 15 amino acids long. Trimming took off 5 bases at V and 4 bases at J, with 14 bases between the two ends. Germline CDR1 and CDR2: SGHTA and FQGNSA. CDR3: CASSPPGGITGELFF. CDR3 DNA: TGTGCCAGCAGCCCCCCCGGCGGGATCACCGGGGAGCTGTTTTTT. Combining the CDR3 with reference TRBV7-2 and TRBJ2-2 gives the whole variable domain GAGVSQSPSNKVTEKGKDVELRCDPISGHTALYWYRQSLGQGLEFLIYFQGNSAPDKSGLPSDRFSAERTGGSVSTLTIQRTQQEDSAVYLCASSPPGGITGELFFGEGSRLTVL.

The table lists this clone with a few counts. J is TRBJ1-2 and V is TRBV7-6; 7 nucleotides match TRBD1. The ends lost 0 bases at V and 1 base at J; junction bases unmatched: 2. Germline-derived CDR1 and CDR2 are SGHVS and FNYEAQ. The CDR3 length is 15 residues. The CDR3 protein is CASSLAAGGNYGYTF. The CDR3, as DNA: TGTGCCAGCAGCTTAGCGGCAGGGGGTAACTATGGCTACACCTTC.